What follows describes a single TCR beta chain. Its antigen is currently unknown. Donors were drawn from the approximately 120-subject validation cohort, separate from the approximately 670-subject first cohort. This CDR3 comprises 16 residues. Germline trimming cut 6 bases from V and 0 bases from J; bases unmatched to any gene: 6. Looked up from germline, CDR1 is SQVTM and CDR2 is ANQGSEA. Using immunoSEQ multiplex PCR, the repertoire was profiled, and TCRdb retains in-frame clones only, with some absent. The table includes over 110,000 clones, roughly four fifths detected once. This specimen comes from a study of cytomegalovirus exposure and HLA in healthy donors. Findings and limits, study-wide: First-cohort TCR clusters were later found to tend to co-occur in the roughly 130 validation repertoires. CMV antigen specificity was confirmed in vitro for a few CMV-associated chains. A list of 164 TCR beta chains associated with cytomegalovirus was given.

The TCR comes from a woman aged 30 to 39 in good health and CMV-seronegative. Sequencing was carried out using PBMCs. The chain carries TRBV29-1 and TRBJ2-3; 13 bases align to TRBD2. The CDR3 protein is CSVGGTSGESTDTQYF. The CDR3 coding sequence is TGCAGCGTCGGTGGGACTAGCGGGGAGAGCACAGATACGCAGTATTTT.